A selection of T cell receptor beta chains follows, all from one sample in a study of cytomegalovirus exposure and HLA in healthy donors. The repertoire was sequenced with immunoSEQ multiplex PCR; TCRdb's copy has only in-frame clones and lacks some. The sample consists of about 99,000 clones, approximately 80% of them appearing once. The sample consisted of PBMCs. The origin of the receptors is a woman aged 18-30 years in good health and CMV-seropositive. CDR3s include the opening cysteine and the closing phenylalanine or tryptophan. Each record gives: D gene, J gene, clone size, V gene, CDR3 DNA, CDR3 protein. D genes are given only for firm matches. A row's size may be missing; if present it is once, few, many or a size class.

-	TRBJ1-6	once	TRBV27	TGTGCCAGCAGTTCAGGGGACCGGGATAATTCACCCCTCCACTTT	CASSSGDRDNSPLHF
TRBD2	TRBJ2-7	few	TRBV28	TGTGCCAGCGAAGGTACGACTAGCGGCCCCTACGAGCAGTACTTC	CASEGTTSGPYEQYF
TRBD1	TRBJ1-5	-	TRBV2	TGTGCCAGCGGCCGACAGGGGAGCAATCAGCCCCAGCATTTT	CASGRQGSNQPQHF
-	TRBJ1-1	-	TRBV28	TGTGCCAGCAGTTCCGCCCAGGGGTCGTACACTGAAGCTTTCTTT	CASSSAQGSYTEAFF
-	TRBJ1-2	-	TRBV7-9	TGTGCCAGCAGCTTGACAGGAGATAACTATGGCTACACCTTC	CASSLTGDNYGYTF
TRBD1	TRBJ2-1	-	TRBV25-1	TGTGCCAGCAGTCCGCGGACAGGGACTTTTGATGAGCAGTTCTTC	CASSPRTGTFDEQFF
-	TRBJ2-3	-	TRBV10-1	TGCGCCAGCAGCGAAGGGACTGATACGCAGTATTTT	CASSEGTDTQYF
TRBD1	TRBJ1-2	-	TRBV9	TGTGCCAGCAGCAAGGGACAGGTTGACTATGGCTACACCTTC	CASSKGQVDYGYTF
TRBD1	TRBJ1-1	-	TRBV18	TGTGCCAGCTCACCCACAACAATTACAGGGGGGGAAGAAGCTTTCTTT	CASSPTTITGGEEAFF
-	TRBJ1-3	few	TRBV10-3	TGTGCCTCGACTTCTTCACAAGGGGGCACCATATATTTT	CASTSSQGGTIYF
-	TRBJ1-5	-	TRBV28	TGTGCCAGCACAAAACAGATACTTAGCAATCAGCCCCAGCATTTT	CASTKQILSNQPQHF
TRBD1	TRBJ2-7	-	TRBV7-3	TGTGCCAGCAGCTTGGCAGGGGGCGAGTACGAGCAGTACTTC	CASSLAGGEYEQYF
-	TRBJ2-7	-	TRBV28	TGTGCCGCGGAAGGGGCGGACGAGCAGTACTTC	CAAEGADEQYF
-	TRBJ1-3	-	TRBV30	TGTGCCTGGAGTTTGCCTAGCAGCTCTGGAAACACCATATATTTT	CAWSLPSSSGNTIYF
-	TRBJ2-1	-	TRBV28	TGTGCCAGCAGTTCCCTAGGTGCCGGCTCCTACAATGAGCAGTTCTTC	CASSSLGAGSYNEQFF
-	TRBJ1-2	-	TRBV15	TGTGCCACCAGCAGAGATTTCGGGGAAAAGTATGGCTACACCTTC	CATSRDFGEKYGYTF
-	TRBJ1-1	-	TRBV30	TGTGCCTGGAGTGACGCGCCTCTAGGCTCTGAAGCTTTCTTT	CAWSDAPLGSEAFF
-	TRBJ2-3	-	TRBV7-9	TGTGCCAGCAGCTTATTTTCTAGCACAGATACGCAGTATTTT	CASSLFSSTDTQYF
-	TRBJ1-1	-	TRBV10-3	TGTGCCATCAGTGATCGGGTTTTGAACACTGAAGCTTTCTTT	CAISDRVLNTEAFF
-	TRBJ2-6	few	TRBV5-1	TGCGCCAGCAGCTTGAACGTTTTTGGAGGGGTGGCCAACGTCCTGACTTTC	CASSLNVFGGVANVLTF
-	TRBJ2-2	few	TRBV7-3	TGTGCCAGCAGCTCTCAAGAGTCCGGGGAGCTGTTTTTT	CASSSQESGELFF
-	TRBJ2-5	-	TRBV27	TGTGCCAGCAGTGGGGCGGTACAAGAGACCCAGTACTTC	CASSGAVQETQYF
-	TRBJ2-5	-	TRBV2	TGTGCCAGCAGGCTGGAGGGACAAGAGACCCAGTACTTC	CASRLEGQETQYF
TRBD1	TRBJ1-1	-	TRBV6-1	TGTGCCAGCAGCCGGACAGGGGGGGGGAACACTGAAGCTTTCTTT	CASSRTGGGNTEAFF
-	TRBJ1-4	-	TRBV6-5	TGTGCCAGCAGTTACTCGGTTCCACAGGGTCGGCTGTTTTTT	CASSYSVPQGRLFF
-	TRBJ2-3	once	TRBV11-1	TGTGCCAGCAGCCTCGGGAGAGATACGCAGTATTTT	CASSLGRDTQYF
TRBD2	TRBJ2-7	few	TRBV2	TGTGCCAGCCGGACTAGCGGTACCTACGAGCAGTACTTC	CASRTSGTYEQYF
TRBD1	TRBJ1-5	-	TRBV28	TGTGCCAGCAGTTTCGGGACAGGGGAGGACCAGCCCCAGCATTTT	CASSFGTGEDQPQHF
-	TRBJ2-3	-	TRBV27	TGTGCCAGCAGTCTCCGGGGTGGCCAGTTTGAGGATACGCAGTATTTT	CASSLRGGQFEDTQYF
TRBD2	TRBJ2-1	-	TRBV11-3	TGTGCCAGCAGCTTACGACTAGCAGGGTTGAATGAGCAGTTCTTC	CASSLRLAGLNEQFF
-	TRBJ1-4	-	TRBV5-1	TGCGCCAGCAGCTTGGCCGAGACAGCTAATGAAAAACTGTTTTTT	CASSLAETANEKLFF
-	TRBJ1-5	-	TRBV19	TGTGCCAGTAGCCCCAATAGCAATCAGCCCCAGCATTTT	CASSPNSNQPQHF
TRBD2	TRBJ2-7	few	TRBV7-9	TGTGCCAGCAGCCCATCGGGGGGAACCTACGAGCAGTACTTC	CASSPSGGTYEQYF
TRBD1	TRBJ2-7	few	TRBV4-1	TGCGCCAGCAGCCAAGGTGCAGGGGGCTTCGAGCAGTACTTC	CASSQGAGGFEQYF
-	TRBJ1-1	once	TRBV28	TGTGCCAGCAGACAACAGGTGAACACTGAAGCTTTCTTT	CASRQQVNTEAFF
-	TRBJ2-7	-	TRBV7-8	TGTGCCAGCAGCTTAAAGCTCGGGGGCTCCTACGAGCAGTACTTC	CASSLKLGGSYEQYF
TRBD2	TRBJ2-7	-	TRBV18	TGTGCCAGCTCACCACCGACTAGCAGGCCTTACGAGCAGTACTTC	CASSPPTSRPYEQYF
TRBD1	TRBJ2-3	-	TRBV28	TGTGCCAGCAGCCCGGGGACAGGGAGGGCAGATACGCAGTATTTT	CASSPGTGRADTQYF
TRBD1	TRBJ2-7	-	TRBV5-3	TGTGCCAGAAGCTTGAAGGGGGCACACGAGCAGTACTTC	CARSLKGAHEQYF
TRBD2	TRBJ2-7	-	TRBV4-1	TGCGCCAGCAGCCGATCTGGGGGTAGCGGGAGTTGGGAGCAGTACTTC	CASSRSGGSGSWEQYF
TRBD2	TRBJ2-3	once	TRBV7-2	TGTGCCAGCAGCTCCCAATACGGGGGACTAGCGGCAGATACGCAGTATTTT	CASSSQYGGLAADTQYF
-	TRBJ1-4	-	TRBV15	TGTGCCACAGGAGGTGTCGGTAATGAAAAACTGTTTTTT	CATGGVGNEKLFF
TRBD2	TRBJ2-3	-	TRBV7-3	TGTGCCAGCAGCTTAAGGCCTAGCGGGAGTGCAGATACGCAGTATTTT	CASSLRPSGSADTQYF
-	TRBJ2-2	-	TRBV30	TGTGCCTGGGCCCGTGAGGCTTCGACCGGGGAGCTGTTTTTT	CAWAREASTGELFF
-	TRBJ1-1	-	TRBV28	TGTGCCAGCAGTTTGGCGAACACTGAAGCTTTCTTT	CASSLANTEAFF
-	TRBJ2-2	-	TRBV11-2	TGTGCCAGCAGCGCGACCTCGGGTCCCCGGGGCACCGGGGAGCTGTTTTTT	CASSATSGPRGTGELFF
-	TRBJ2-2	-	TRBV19	TGTGCCAGTAGTCCCGACTTAACCGGGGAGCTGTTTTTT	CASSPDLTGELFF
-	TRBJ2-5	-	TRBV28	TGTGCCAGCAGTAAACACAGGGTCCAAGAGACCCAGTACTTC	CASSKHRVQETQYF
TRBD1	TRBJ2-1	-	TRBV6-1	TGTGCCACCGCTGAGGGGGCTGGATCCTACAATGAGCAGTTCTTC	CATAEGAGSYNEQFF
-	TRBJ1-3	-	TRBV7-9	TGTGCCAGCAGCGACCTGAGGGCAGGCGTCTCTGGAAACACCATATATTTT	CASSDLRAGVSGNTIYF
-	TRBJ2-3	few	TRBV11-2	TGTGCCAGCAGCTTATTTCGAGATACGCAGTATTTT	CASSLFRDTQYF
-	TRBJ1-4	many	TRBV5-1	TGCGCCAGCAGCCCCCGGGGGGGGGCGAGTGAAAAACTGTTTTTT	CASSPRGGASEKLFF
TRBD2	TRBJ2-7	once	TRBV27	TGTGCCAGCAGTTTAAGGATGGGAGAAAGCGGGACCCCCTACGAGCAGTACTTC	CASSLRMGESGTPYEQYF
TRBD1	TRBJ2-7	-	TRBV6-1	TGTGCCAGCACCCGAGACAGGGGCAACTCCTACGAGCAGTACTTC	CASTRDRGNSYEQYF
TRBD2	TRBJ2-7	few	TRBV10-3	TGTGCCATCAGTGGGGGACTAGCGGGCTACGAGCAGTACTTC	CAISGGLAGYEQYF
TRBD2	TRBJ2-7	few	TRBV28	TGTGCCAGCAGCCCCCGGTCGGGAGGGTACGAGCAGTACTTC	CASSPRSGGYEQYF
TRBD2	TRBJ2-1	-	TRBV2	TGTGCCAGCCTAGCGGTAGGGGAGCAGTTCTTC	CASLAVGEQFF
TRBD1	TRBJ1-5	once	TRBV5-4	TGTGCCAGCAGCGACGGGACAGACCCGAATCAGCCCCAGCATTTT	CASSDGTDPNQPQHF
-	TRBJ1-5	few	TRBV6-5	TGTGCCAGCAGCACCGACACCTTCAATCAGCCCCAGCATTTT	CASSTDTFNQPQHF